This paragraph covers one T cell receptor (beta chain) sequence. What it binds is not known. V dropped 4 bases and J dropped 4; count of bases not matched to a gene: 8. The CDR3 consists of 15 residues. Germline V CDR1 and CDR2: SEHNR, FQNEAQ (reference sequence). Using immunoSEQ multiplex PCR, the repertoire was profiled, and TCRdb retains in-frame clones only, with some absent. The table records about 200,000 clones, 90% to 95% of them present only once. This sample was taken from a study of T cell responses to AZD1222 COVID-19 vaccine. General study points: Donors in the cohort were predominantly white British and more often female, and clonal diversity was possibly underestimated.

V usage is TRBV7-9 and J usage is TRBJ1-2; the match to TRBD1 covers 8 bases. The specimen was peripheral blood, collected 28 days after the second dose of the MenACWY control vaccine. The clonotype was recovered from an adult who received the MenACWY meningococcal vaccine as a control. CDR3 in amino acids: CASSSSGGAGYGYTF. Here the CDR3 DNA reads TGTGCCAGCAGCTCATCAGGGGGCGCCGGCTATGGCTACACCTTC. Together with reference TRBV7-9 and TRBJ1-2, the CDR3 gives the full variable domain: DTGVSQNPRHKITKRGQNVTFRCDPISEHNRLYWYRQTLGQGPEFLTYFQNEAQLEKSRLLSDRFSAERPKGSFSTLEIQRTEQGDSAMYLCASSSSGGAGYGYTFGSGTRLTVV.